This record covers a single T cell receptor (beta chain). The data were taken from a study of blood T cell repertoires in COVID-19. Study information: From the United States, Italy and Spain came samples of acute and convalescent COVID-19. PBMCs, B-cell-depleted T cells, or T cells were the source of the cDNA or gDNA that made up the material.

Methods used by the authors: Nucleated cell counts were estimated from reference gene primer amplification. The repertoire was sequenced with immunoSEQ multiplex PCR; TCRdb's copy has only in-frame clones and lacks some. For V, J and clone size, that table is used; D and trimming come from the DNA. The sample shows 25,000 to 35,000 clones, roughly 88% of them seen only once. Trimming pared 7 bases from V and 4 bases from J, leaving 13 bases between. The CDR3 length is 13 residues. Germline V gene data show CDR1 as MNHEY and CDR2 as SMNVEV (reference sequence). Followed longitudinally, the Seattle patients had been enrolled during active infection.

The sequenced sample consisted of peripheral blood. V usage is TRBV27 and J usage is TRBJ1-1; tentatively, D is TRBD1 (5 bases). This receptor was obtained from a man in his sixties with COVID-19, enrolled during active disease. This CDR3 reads CASTSDRLTEAFF. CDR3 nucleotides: TGTGCCAGCACCTCAGACAGACTCACTGAAGCTTTCTTT.